A selection of T cell receptor beta chains follows, all from one sample in a study of T cell changes during pregnancy in multiple sclerosis. Profiled with immunoSEQ multiplex PCR; TCRdb holds only in-frame clones, not every one. The table lists about 70,000 clones, around 94% of them singletons. The sequencing here drew on peripheral blood, taken in the third trimester of pregnancy. The receptors shown here come from a female donor with multiple sclerosis, enrolled in a pregnancy study. Each CDR3 is given with its conserved first and last residue. D genes are given only for firm matches. The listing skips clone size in some rows; elsewhere it reads once, few, many or a size class.

>.|.|TRBJ2-2|TRBV4-3
TGCGCCAGCAGCCAAGAAGGAGGGGCCTTCGGGGAGCTGTTTTTT
CASSQEGGAFGELFF
>TRBD2|.|TRBJ2-1|TRBV28
TGTGCCAGCAGTCCCGGGACTAGCGGGGGCGATGAGCAGTTCTTC
CASSPGTSGGDEQFF
>TRBD1|once|TRBJ2-7|TRBV30
TGTGCCTGGACCAGGGGGTCCAACGAGCAGTACTTC
CAWTRGSNEQYF
>TRBD1|.|TRBJ2-7|TRBV5-6
TGTGCCAGCAGCCGGGGACAGGGGTACTACGAGCAGTACTTC
CASSRGQGYYEQYF
>.|.|TRBJ2-7|TRBV5-8
TGTGCCAGCAGCTTGTCATCAGGGTCCCCTTACGAGCAGTACTTC
CASSLSSGSPYEQYF
>TRBD2|.|TRBJ2-7|TRBV7-3
TGTGCCAGCAGCCTGGCTAGCGGGGGCCGATACGAGCAGTACTTC
CASSLASGGRYEQYF
>TRBD1|.|TRBJ1-2|TRBV10-3
TGTGCGTTCCGACAGGGACCCTCAACGACTCCTAACTATGGCTACACCTTC
CAFRQGPSTTPNYGYTF
>.|.|TRBJ2-1|TRBV9
TGTGCCAGCAGCCTATCTAGAGGAGGTTGGGATGAGCAGTTCTTC
CASSLSRGGWDEQFF
>.|.|TRBJ1-4|TRBV29-1
TGCAGCGTTGAAGCCAGGGTTGGTGAAAAACTGTTTTTT
CSVEARVGEKLFF
>.|.|TRBJ1-4|TRBV6-5
TGTGCCAGCAGTAACCAATACAGTCAAAAACTGTTTTTT
CASSNQYSQKLFF
>.|once|TRBJ2-2|TRBV9
TGTGCCAGCAGCGTTAGACAGGCGGGCGGGGAGCTGTTTTTT
CASSVRQAGGELFF
>.|.|TRBJ1-5|TRBV21-1
TGTGCCAGCAGCAAAGGTGGCCGCGCCGGGGAGCCCCAGCATTTT
CASSKGGRAGEPQHF
>.|.|TRBJ1-3|TRBV4-2
TGTGCCAGCAGCCAAGGTCAGGGTACCTCTGGAAACACCATATATTTT
CASSQGQGTSGNTIYF
>.|.|TRBJ2-3|TRBV9
TGTGCCAGCAGCCCCCGAGTTTCAAGCACAGATACGCAGTATTTT
CASSPRVSSTDTQYF
>.|.|TRBJ1-2|TRBV5-4
TGTGCCAGCAGCCCCTCCTTAGTTGCCGCGATGGGCTACACCTTC
CASSPSLVAAMGYTF
>.|.|TRBJ1-1|TRBV10-3
TGTGCCATCAGTGAGTCGAGATTAAGCACTGAAGCTTTCTTT
CAISESRLSTEAFF
>TRBD2|.|TRBJ2-5|TRBV9
TGTGCCAGCAGCGTAGGACCCCGGGCGGGGGTGGAGACCCAGTACTTC
CASSVGPRAGVETQYF
>TRBD1|.|TRBJ2-7|TRBV5-5
TGTGCCAGCAGCTCCGGGACAGGGGTCGACGAGCAGTACTTC
CASSSGTGVDEQYF
>TRBD1|.|TRBJ1-3|TRBV5-6
TGTGCCAGCAGCTTGCGGCAGGGGGCCACTGGAAACACCATATATTTT
CASSLRQGATGNTIYF
>.|once|TRBJ2-2|TRBV11-3
TGTGCCAGCAGCTTAATGGGAGGCGGGGAGCTGTTTTTT
CASSLMGGGELFF
>.|.|TRBJ2-7|TRBV19
TGTGCCAGTAGCGCCCGACGCGGGACCTACGAGCAGTACTTC
CASSARRGTYEQYF
>.|.|TRBJ2-2|TRBV10-3
TGTGCCATCAGTGAGCGGGGTCCCACCGGGGAGCTGTTTTTT
CAISERGPTGELFF
>TRBD2|.|TRBJ2-7|TRBV7-2
TGTGCCTCCAGACTAGCGAGCTCCTACGAGCAGTACTTC
CASRLASSYEQYF
>TRBD1|.|TRBJ1-2|TRBV11-2
TGTGCCAGCAGCTTAGCCCGGACAGGGAGTGGCTACACCTTC
CASSLARTGSGYTF
>.|.|TRBJ2-6|TRBV25-1
TGTGCCAGCAGTGCGGGGGCCAACGTCCTGACTTTC
CASSAGANVLTF
>TRBD2|.|TRBJ2-1|TRBV6-1
TGTGCCAGCAGAGGGGACAGCGGGGGGGCCAATGAGCAGTTCTTC
CASRGDSGGANEQFF
>.|.|TRBJ2-7|TRBV6-1
TGTGCCAGCATCAGGGATTCAAAATCCTACGAGCAGTACTTC
CASIRDSKSYEQYF
>.|.|TRBJ2-7|TRBV6-1
TGTGCCAGCAACCTGGACAGTTACGCCGAGCAGTACTTC
CASNLDSYAEQYF
>.|few|TRBJ1-6|TRBV5-4
TGTGCCAGCAGCTTAGCAGGGCCGCCTTCACCCCTCCACTTT
CASSLAGPPSPLHF
>.|.|TRBJ2-1|TRBV9
TGTGCCAGCAGCCCCAGCGGAATTGAGCAGTTCTTC
CASSPSGIEQFF
>.|.|TRBJ1-1|TRBV19
TGTGCCAGTAGTATTCCCCTTGGGAGCACTGAAGCTTTCTTT
CASSIPLGSTEAFF
>TRBD2|.|TRBJ2-7|TRBV18
TGTGCCAGCTCACATTCTAGCGGGGGGCGCGAGCAGTACTTC
CASSHSSGGREQYF
>.|.|TRBJ2-2|TRBV7-9
TGTGCCAGCAGCTTAGTCGGACAGCTTAAGGCCGGGGAGCTGTTTTTT
CASSLVGQLKAGELFF
>.|.|TRBJ1-1|TRBV10-1
TGCGATGCTTGGGGGGAAGCTGAAGCTTTCTTT
CDAWGEAEAFF
>TRBD1|.|TRBJ1-1|TRBV27
TGTGCCAGCAGTTCAGGACAGGTAAAGAACACTGAAGCTTTCTTT
CASSSGQVKNTEAFF